This TCR beta chain was identified in a study of early T cells in non-severe SARS-CoV-2 infection. Unique molecular identifiers were added to individual cDNA molecules. In TCRdb, the 5' RACE reads were re-called with MiXCR into one record per CDR3 protein. The repertoire holds tens of thousands of distinct CDR3 sequences, with roughly an eighth as singletons. This clonotype has a count of ten or more. The V end was cut by 5 bases, the J end by 2 bases, with 13 bases between. The CDR3 is 15 residues long. Per germline, CDR1 SGHVS and CDR2 FNYEAQ. This TCR was sampled from an adult who was a healthcare worker with PCR-confirmed SARS-CoV-2 infection or an uninfected control (not recorded which). J is TRBJ1-3 and V is TRBV7-6; maybe TRBD1 (6 bases). Sequencing was performed on whole blood. CDR3 coding DNA: TGTGCCAGCAGCCGGAATAGGGGGGCTGGAAACACCATATATTTT. It is translated as CASSRNRGAGNTIYF.